This passage covers 23 T cell receptor beta chains from one sample sequenced in a study of HIV-infected children after antiretroviral therapy interruption. A 3' RACE protocol on RNA, with unique molecular identifiers, produced the TCR library. From the 3' RACE reads, TCRdb called clonotypes with MiXCR, one entry per CDR3 protein. The table records some 3,900 distinct CDR3 sequences, approximately 5% of them present only once. Treatment indicated: PENTA 11 planned treatment interruption arm or continuous ART arm. The sample was CD45RO+ CD8+ T cells from PBMCs, pooled from several time points, taken from a donor given antiretroviral therapy, either interrupted or continuous. The subset: memory CD8+ CD45RO+ CD45RA- T cells. These receptors originate from a pool of human donors with HIV.

This clonotype has a count of ten or more. This chain joins TRBV10-2 and TRBJ2-3, with D possibly being TRBD2 (7 bases). V was trimmed by 1 base and J by 2 bases, leaving 13 bases between them. Germline V gene sequence: CDR1 WSHSY, CDR2 SAAADI. The CDR3 sequence is 16 residues long. CDR3 protein: CASSELGGPPTDTQYF. The CDR3, as DNA: TGCGCCAGCAGTGAGTTGGGGGGGCCCCCCACAGATACGCAGTATTTT.

This clonotype was recorded many times. The chain employs TRBV20-1 and TRBJ2-1; D ambiguous. The V gene's germline CDR1 is DFQATT and CDR2 SNEGSKA (reference sequence). The CDR3 length is 14 residues. Trimming stripped 0 bases from V and 6 bases from J, with 12 bases between. The chain's CDR3 is CSARDEVNTNEQFF. The DNA of the CDR3 is TGCAGTGCTAGAGATGAGGTCAATACCAATGAGCAGTTCTTC.

This clonotype was seen a few times. This chain connects TRBV21-1 to TRBJ2-5. TRBV21-1 is a documented pseudogene. The CDR3 sequence is 11 residues long. CDR3 coding DNA: TGTGCCAGCAGCAACGGAGAGACCCAGTACTTC. Encoded protein: CASSNGETQYF.

On this clonotype: The CDR3 does not end in the conserved phenylalanine or tryptophan, so this is likely a read error. V gene TRBV25-1 combines with J gene TRBJ2-3, with no clear D. V was trimmed by 4 bases and J by 6 bases, leaving 8 bases between them. Germline-derived CDR1 and CDR2 are MGHDK and SYGVNS. CDR3 size: 12 residues. The CDR3 DNA is TGTGCCAGCAGTGGCCCAGTGGATACGCAGTATTCT. The encoded protein is CASSGPVDTQYS.

This clonotype showed up many times. The DNA for the CDR3 is TGTGCCAGCAGTTTATTGAGGGGGGCCCTCAATGAGCAGTTCTTC. The encoded protein is CASSLLRGALNEQFF. V gene TRBV28 combines with J gene TRBJ2-1; either TRBD1 or TRBD2 may supply D (6 bases each). CDR1 is MDHEN, CDR2 SYDVKM, per germline. Trimming shortened V by 1 base and J by 6 bases, and 13 bases separated the two germline ends. There are 15 residues in the CDR3.

This clonotype was observed many times. This rearrangement joins TRBV6-4 to TRBJ2-2, with D perhaps TRBD2 (5 bases). This CDR3 is built from 13 residues. V was trimmed by 5 bases and J by 1 base, leaving 5 bases between them. CDR1 is MRHNA and CDR2 is SNTAGT in the germline V gene. This CDR3 reads CASSSGNTGELFF. CDR3 nucleotide sequence: TGTGCCAGCAGTAGCGGGAACACCGGGGAGCTGTTTTTT.

The chain has TRBV7-2 and TRBJ2-1; the D gene is possibly TRBD1 (6 bases). Germline CDR1 is SGHTA and CDR2 is FQGNSA. The CDR3 runs to 13 residues. Trimming stripped 5 bases from V and 7 bases from J, with 12 bases between. The CDR3 DNA reads as TGTGCCAGCAGCCCTGGGGGCCGAAATGAGCAGTTCTTC. Protein sequence: CASSPGGRNEQFF.

This clonotype occurred many times. The V gene is TRBV11-2, the J gene TRBJ1-1; D remains unclear. The V gene lost 0 bases and the J gene lost 1 base, with 15 bases spanning the gap. Germline V CDR1 and CDR2: SGHAT, FQNNGV. This CDR3 contains 17 residues. CDR3 bases: TGTGCCAGCAGCTTAGAAAGTAACAGTCGCTGGAACACTGAAGCTTTCTTT. Translation gives CASSLESNSRWNTEAFF.

At least ten counts were recorded for this clonotype. The chain joins TRBV10-3 to TRBJ1-4; D unclear. Germline lookup yields CDR1 ENHRY and CDR2 SYGVKD. CDR3 size: 12 residues. V shed 3 bases and J shed 12 bases, with 11 bases lying between them. The CDR3 DNA is TGTGCCATCAGTGAAAATAGTGGCGAACTGTTTTTT. This gives the protein CAISENSGELFF.

This clonotype showed up many times. The rearrangement joins TRBV20-1 to TRBJ1-3, with unresolved D. Germline CDR1 reads DFQATT; CDR2 reads SNEGSKA (reference sequence). The CDR3 has 13 residues. Deletions cut 8 bases from V and 4 bases from J, with 15 bases between. This chain's CDR3 is CSFYRGTGNTIYF. DNA of the CDR3: TGCAGTTTCTACCGGGGAACGGGAAACACCATATATTTT.

The rearrangement links TRBV19 to TRBJ2-2; D unclear. This CDR3 is built from 15 residues. The ends were cut back, 5 bases at V and 4 bases at J, with 14 bases in the middle. From germline, CDR1 is LNHDA and CDR2 SQIVND (reference sequence). CDR3 in DNA: TGTGCCAGTAGTTTCAGGCCCATCCTCACCGGGGAGCTGTTTTTT. It translates to CASSFRPILTGELFF.

This clonotype was observed a handful of times. This sequence joins TRBV20-1 and TRBJ2-2; TRBD1 might be the D (6 bases). Trimming took off 6 bases at V and 1 base at J, with 9 bases between the two ends. CDR1 DFQATT and CDR2 SNEGSKA come from the germline V gene (reference sequence). CDR3 size: 13 residues. This CDR3 reads CSAEDRNTGELFF. Here the CDR3 DNA reads TGCAGTGCCGAGGACAGGAACACCGGGGAGCTGTTTTTT.

This clonotype has at least ten counts. The chain joins TRBV5-6 to TRBJ2-1; D perhaps matches TRBD2 (6 bases). Germline CDR1 SGHDT, CDR2 YYEEEE. With 0 bases removed from V and 5 bases from J, the gap between germline ends came to 9 bases. The CDR3 runs to 14 residues. This chain's CDR3 is CASSLGDSHNEQFF. CDR3 DNA sequence: TGTGCCAGCAGCTTGGGGGACTCTCACAATGAGCAGTTCTTC. The variable domain in full, completed from reference TRBV5-6 and TRBJ2-1, reads DAGVTQSPTHLIKTRGQQVTLRCSPKSGHDTVSWYQQALGQGPQFIFQYYEEEERQRGNFPDRFSGHQFPNYSSELNVNALLLGDSALYLCASSLGDSHNEQFFGPGTRLTVL.

This clonotype was observed at least ten times. V and J are TRBV15 and TRBJ2-7; 11 bases match TRBD1. V shed 1 base and J 4 bases; nucleotides not matched to a gene: 6. There are 16 residues in the CDR3. Per the germline V gene, CDR1 is LNHNV and CDR2 is YYDKDF (reference sequence). The CDR3 nucleotides are TGTGCCACCAGCAGAGTGGGGACAGGGGGTTCGTACGAGCAGTACTTC. This codes for CATSRVGTGGSYEQYF.

Within the sample, this clonotype is medium-sized. V usage is TRBV20-1 and J usage is TRBJ2-1, with 9 bases matching TRBD2. V was clipped by 4 bases and J by 2 bases; unmatched bases: 6. The germline CDR1 and CDR2 sequences are DFQATT and SNEGSKA (reference sequence). CDR3 length: 15 amino acids. CDR3 sequence reads: CSAMGASGAYNEQFF. The DNA for the CDR3 is TGCAGTGCTATGGGGGCTAGCGGGGCCTACAATGAGCAGTTCTTC.

This clonotype was counted many times. J is TRBJ2-7 and V is TRBV20-1; the D gene is possibly TRBD1 (5 bases). The germline V gene has CDR1 DFQATT and CDR2 SNEGSKA (reference sequence). There are 13 residues in the CDR3. Trimming cost V 6 bases and J 2 bases, with 14 bases left between them. CDR3 nucleotides: TGCAGTGCCCGCCCTGCCAGGGCCTACGAGCAGTACTTC. Encoded protein: CSARPARAYEQYF.

This clonotype was seen just once. A much larger clonotype is one base distant, so this may be a read error. The chain is built from TRBV10-3 and TRBJ2-5; no definite D call. The CDR3 length is 11 residues. The ends were cut back, 6 bases at V and 4 bases at J, with 6 bases in the middle. Germline CDR1 ENHRY, CDR2 SYGVKD. CDR3 DNA: TGTGCCATCAGCTTCCCAGAGACCCAGTACTTC. This encodes CAISFPETQYF.

V and J are TRBV20-1 and TRBJ2-7; TRBD2 aligns across 7 bases. The CDR3 covers 15 residues. The ends lost 2 bases at V and 1 base at J; junction bases unmatched: 8. The germline CDR1 and CDR2 sequences are DFQATT and SNEGSKA (reference sequence). The CDR3, as DNA: TGCAGTGCTAGACAGGGAGCGGGAACTTCCTACGAGCAGTACTTC. Translation: CSARQGAGTSYEQYF.

This clonotype is medium-sized by share. V gene TRBV6-5 combines with J gene TRBJ1-2, with 8 nucleotides matching TRBD1. The CDR3 runs 13 residues. Germline V gene lookup returns CDR1 MNHEY and CDR2 SVGAGI. The V gene end was trimmed by 6 bases and the J gene end by 8 bases; junction bases not matched to a gene: 8. CDR3 nucleotide sequence: TGTGCCAGCAGACCCGGACAGGGATTGGGCTACACCTTC. This translates into CASRPGQGLGYTF.

This clonotype ranks as medium-sized (0.01 to 0.1%). The chain is built from TRBV29-1 and TRBJ2-7; D possibly matches TRBD1 or TRBD2 (5 bases each). V gave up 6 bases and J gave up 3 bases, with 18 bases separating them. This CDR3 spans 14 amino acids. From germline, CDR1 is SQVTM and CDR2 ANQGSEA. The CDR3 region has the DNA TGCAGCGTCCTCCCCGGGACGACCAACTACGAGCAGTACTTC. Translating it yields CSVLPGTTNYEQYF.

This clonotype was recorded many times. This chain links TRBV6-5 with TRBJ1-5; 8 bases are shared with TRBD1. CDR1 is MNHEY and CDR2 is SVGAGI in the germline V gene. CDR3 length equals 17 residues. J gave up 6 bases and V 4 bases, and 14 bases lay outside the gene matches. The CDR3 reads CASSSLRTGGRGQPQHF. In DNA form, the CDR3 reads TGTGCCAGCAGTTCCCTTAGAACAGGGGGTCGGGGTCAGCCCCAGCATTTT.

This clonotype has a handful of counts. The V and J genes are TRBV3-1 and TRBJ2-3, with D perhaps being TRBD1 or TRBD2 (6 bases each). Trimming took off 0 bases at V and 8 bases at J, with 18 bases between the two ends. Germline V gene lookup returns CDR1 LGHDT and CDR2 YNNKEL (reference sequence). The CDR3 spans 16 residues. The CDR3 sequence: CASSQELVGGSATQYF. CDR3 sequence (DNA): TGTGCCAGCAGCCAAGAGCTGGTGGGGGGCTCAGCTACGCAGTATTTT.

This clonotype is medium-sized in the sample. The chain links TRBV11-2 to TRBJ2-2, with unresolved D. The V end lost 7 bases, the J end lost 3 bases, and 3 bases lay between the germline ends. CDR3 length equals 11 residues. Per germline, CDR1 SGHAT and CDR2 FQNNGV. CDR3 in DNA: TGTGCCAGCACCTACACCGGGGAGCTGTTTTTT. It specifies CASTYTGELFF.